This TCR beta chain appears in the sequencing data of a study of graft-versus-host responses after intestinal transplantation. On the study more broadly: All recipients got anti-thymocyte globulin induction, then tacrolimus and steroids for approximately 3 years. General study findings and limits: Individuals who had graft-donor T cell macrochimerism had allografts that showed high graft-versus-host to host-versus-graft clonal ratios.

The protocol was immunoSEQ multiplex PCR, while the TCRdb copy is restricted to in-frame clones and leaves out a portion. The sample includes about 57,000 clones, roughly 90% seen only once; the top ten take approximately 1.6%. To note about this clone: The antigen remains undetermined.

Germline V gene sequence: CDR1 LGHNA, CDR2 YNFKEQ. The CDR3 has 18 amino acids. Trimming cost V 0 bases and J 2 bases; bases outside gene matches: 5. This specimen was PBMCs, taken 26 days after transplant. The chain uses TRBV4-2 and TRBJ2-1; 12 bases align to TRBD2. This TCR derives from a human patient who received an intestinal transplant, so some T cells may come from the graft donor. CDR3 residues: CASSQEPSGGAAYNEQFF. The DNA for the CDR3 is TGTGCCAGCAGCCAAGAGCCTAGCGGGGGGGCCGCCTACAATGAGCAGTTCTTC.